Listed here is a single T cell receptor (beta chain). In the original processing: Scientists estimated how many nucleated cells there were by amplifying reference gene primers. Sequencing used immunoSEQ multiplex PCR; TCRdb keeps in-frame clones, though not all of them. From that table come the V and J calls and clone size; the DNA was used to work out D and trimming. This sample yields about 59,000 clones, of which approximately 82% are seen a single time; around 12% belongs to the top ten. The sample originates from a study of blood T cell repertoires in COVID-19. Study details: Acute and convalescent COVID-19 specimens originated in the United States, Italy and Spain. PBMCs, B-cell-depleted T cells, or T cells provided the cDNA or gDNA that made up the material.

The CDR3 length is 15 residues. CDR1 SEHNR and CDR2 FQNEAQ come from the germline V gene (reference sequence). V dropped 0 bases and J dropped 4 bases, with 12 bases sitting between them. The gene calls are TRBV7-9 and TRBJ1-1; D is ambiguous. The sequence came from a man older than 75 with acute or convalescent COVID-19. The sample consisted of peripheral blood. The CDR3 here is CASSLALTAGTEAFF. The DNA for the CDR3 is TGTGCCAGCAGCTTAGCGTTAACCGCGGGCACTGAAGCTTTCTTT.